Each of the 19 T cell receptor beta chains below was sequenced from the same sample in a study of T-cell memory formation after mild COVID-19. TCRdb itself ran the 5' RACE reads through MiXCR, one entry per CDR3 protein. The sample includes about 340,000 distinct CDR3 sequences, about an eighth of them seen just once. The sequenced material came from PBMCs or a T cell subset sorted from them (not recorded which). These receptors all come from a man between 18 and 35 years old who had mild COVID-19 (a few samples of this study predate the infection). Cell type and time point are not known.

The chain joins TRBV7-9 to TRBJ2-7; 9 nucleotides line up with TRBD1. The length of the CDR3 is 12 residues. The J segment lost 4 bases and the V segment lost 10 bases, leaving 5 bases of the junction unmatched. Looked up from germline, CDR1 is SEHNR and CDR2 is FQNEAQ (reference sequence). The CDR3 nucleotides read TGTGCCACCCGGACAGGGGAATACGAGCAGTACGTC. Amino acid sequence: CATRTGEYEQYV.

This clonotype occurred a few times. The chain combines TRBV12-3 or TRBV12-4 with TRBJ1-4, with D possibly being TRBD1 (6 bases). The CDR3 consists of 13 residues. Trimming cost V 7 bases and J 5 bases, with 11 bases left between them. CDR3 in amino acids: CASMEQGNEKLFF. The CDR3 nucleotides are TGTGCCAGCATGGAACAGGGAAATGAAAAACTGTTTTTT.

This clonotype was detected a few times. The rearrangement links TRBV20-1 to TRBJ1-6; D might be TRBD1 (5 bases). Trimming removed 5 bases at V and 0 bases at J, with 11 bases between. The germline V gene encodes CDR1 DFQATT and CDR2 SNEGSKA (reference sequence). CDR3 length equals 15 residues. The CDR3 DNA reads as TGCAGTGCTGGGGGTAGGGACTCCTATAATTCACCCCTCCACTTT. This translates into CSAGGRDSYNSPLHF.

This clonotype appeared a few times. The gene calls are TRBV27 and TRBJ2-7, with TRBD1 matching over 8 bases. Per germline, CDR1 MNHEY and CDR2 SMNVEV (reference sequence). This CDR3 is built from 13 residues. With 5 bases clipped from V and 3 bases from J, the junction kept 3 bases outside the gene matches. The CDR3 here is CASSRQGNYEQYF. In nucleotides, the CDR3 is TGTGCCAGCAGTCGACAGGGGAACTACGAGCAGTACTTC.

This clonotype was observed a few times. The rearrangement uses TRBV5-1 and TRBJ2-7, with 7 bases identical to TRBD1. The CDR3 contains 14 residues. V gave up 1 base and J gave up 5 bases; unmatched junction bases: 6. CDR1 and CDR2 from the germline V gene are SGHRS and YFSETQ. The CDR3 bases are TGCGCCAGCAGCTTGACAGGGGCTAACAACGAGCAGTACTTC. Its translation is CASSLTGANNEQYF.

This clonotype appeared many times. The chain recombines TRBV15 with TRBJ2-3; 9 positions agree with TRBD2. The CDR3 contains 18 residues. V shed 3 bases and J 2 bases; nucleotides not matched to a gene: 12. The germline gives CDR1 LNHNV, CDR2 YYDKDF (reference sequence). CDR3 DNA sequence: TGTGCCACCAGCAGGAGAGAGATGCGGGGGGGCCCCACAGATACGCAGTATTTT. Translated, it gives CATSRREMRGGPTDTQYF.

The rearrangement uses TRBV6-6 and TRBJ1-3; no clear D. This CDR3 has 15 residues. The ends were cut back, 2 bases at V and 0 bases at J, with 8 bases in the middle. Germline loops: CDR1 MNHNY, CDR2 SVGAGI (reference sequence). The chain's CDR3 is CASSYDRPSGNTIYF. In nucleotides, the CDR3 is TGTGCCAGCAGTTACGACCGACCCTCTGGAAACACCATATATTTT.

This clonotype has a handful of counts. V usage is TRBV24-1 and J usage is TRBJ1-2; unclear D gene. The CDR3 contains 13 residues. Germline V gene data show CDR1 as KGHDR and CDR2 as SFDVKD. Trimming removed 3 bases from V and 2 bases from J, with 6 bases in between. The CDR3 DNA is TGTGCCACCAGTGATAAGATGAACTATGGCTACACCTTC. This codes for CATSDKMNYGYTF.

In this sample, this clonotype turned up a few times. This sequence joins TRBV2 and TRBJ2-1; TRBD2 matches at 11 bases. The CDR3 is 14 residues long. Trimming removed 4 bases from V and 7 bases from J; junction bases left unmatched: 3. CDR1 and CDR2 from the germline V gene are SNHLY and FYNNEI. The CDR3 spells CASSVAGGQNEQFF. CDR3 nucleotides: TGTGCCAGCAGTGTAGCGGGGGGGCAAAATGAGCAGTTCTTC.

This chain links TRBV15 with TRBJ2-7, with D tentatively TRBD1 or TRBD2 (5 bases each). The length of the CDR3 is 15 residues. The germline V gene has CDR1 LNHNV and CDR2 YYDKDF (reference sequence). V lost 3 bases, J lost 2 bases, and 14 bases lay in between. In DNA, the CDR3 is TGTGCCACCAGCAGCCGATTAGGGACGACCTACGAGCAGTACTTC. Translating it yields CATSSRLGTTYEQYF.

The chain carries TRBV20-1 and TRBJ2-4; a possible D gene is TRBD1 (6 bases). The germline gives CDR1 DFQATT, CDR2 SNEGSKA (reference sequence). V lost 3 bases and J lost 7, with 13 bases in between. There are 13 residues in the CDR3. The CDR3 region is CSARAGAVNIQYF. In DNA form, the CDR3 reads TGCAGTGCTAGGGCAGGGGCGGTGAACATTCAGTACTTC.

The chain recombines TRBV2 with TRBJ2-2; D remains ambiguous. The CDR3 has 13 residues. CDR1 SNHLY and CDR2 FYNNEI come from the germline V gene. The V and J ends lost 3 bases and 6 bases respectively, with 8 bases between them. Here the CDR3 reads CASSDISAGELFF. In nucleotides, the CDR3 is TGTGCCAGCAGTGATATAAGTGCCGGGGAGCTGTTTTTT.

This clonotype was seen a few times. The chain combines TRBV25-1 with TRBJ1-6, with D possibly being TRBD1 (6 bases). V was shortened by 6 bases and J by 9 bases, with 12 bases between the two germline ends. This CDR3 has 13 amino acids. Per germline, CDR1 MGHDK and CDR2 SYGVNS. The CDR3: CASRDRGGSPLHF. CDR3 coding DNA: TGTGCCAGCAGGGACAGAGGTGGTTCACCCCTCCACTTT. Full variable domain (missing parts from reference TRBV25-1 and TRBJ1-6): EADIYQTPRYLVIGTGKKITLECSQTMGHDKMYWYQQDPGMELHLIHYSYGVNSTEKGDLSSESTVSRIRTEHFPLTLESARPSHTSQYLCASRDRGGSPLHFGNGTRLTVT.

J is TRBJ2-1 and V is TRBV19; D ambiguous. The CDR3 consists of 13 residues. The germline gives CDR1 LNHDA, CDR2 SQIVND (reference sequence). The V gene lost 5 bases and the J gene lost 10 bases, with 15 bases spanning the gap. CDR3 protein: CASSPRASWEQFF. CDR3 nucleotides: TGTGCCAGTAGTCCTCGGGCTAGTTGGGAGCAGTTCTTC.

This clonotype showed up many times. This chain links TRBV5-1 with TRBJ2-7, with D perhaps being TRBD1 or TRBD2 (5 bases each). Trimming took 4 bases from V and 2 from J, leaving 7 bases between them. The CDR3 contains 12 residues. Germline assignment: CDR1 SGHRS and CDR2 YFSETQ. The CDR3 loop reads CASSRGAYEQYF. CDR3 sequence (DNA): TGCGCCAGCAGCAGAGGGGCCTACGAGCAGTACTTC.

The chain couples TRBV14 to TRBJ2-1; D is unclear. Germline V CDR1 and CDR2: SGHDN, FVKESK. Trimming left V 0 bases short and J 8 bases short, with 2 bases between. This CDR3 spans 11 amino acids. CDR3 nucleotide sequence: TGTGCCAGCAGCCAAGAATATGAGCAGTTCTTC. Translating gives CASSQEYEQFF.

The rearrangement links TRBV5-1 to TRBJ2-7, with 10 bases that match TRBD1. The CDR3 has 14 amino acids. In germline, CDR1 is SGHRS, CDR2 YFSETQ. The V segment lost 4 bases and the J segment 2 bases; nucleotides outside the gene matches: 3. CDR3 sequence (DNA): TGCGCCAGCAGCCACGGACAGGGGGCCTACGAGCAGTACGTC. Protein product: CASSHGQGAYEQYV.

This clonotype occurred a few times. This sequence joins TRBV7-9 and TRBJ2-3, with D hard to call. With 5 bases removed from V and 1 base from J, the gap between germline ends came to 16 bases. Germline V gene data show CDR1 as SEHNR and CDR2 as FQNEAQ (reference sequence). The CDR3 consists of 16 residues. CDR3 coding DNA: TGTGCCAGCAGCCCTCCATTGGGCGGCGGCACAGATACGCAGTATTTT. This encodes CASSPPLGGGTDTQYF.

This clonotype was detected many times. V and J are TRBV9 and TRBJ1-1; D remains unclear. Germline V gene data show CDR1 as SGDLS and CDR2 as YYNGEE. This CDR3 spans 15 amino acids. V gave up 0 bases and J gave up 0 bases, with 9 bases separating them. The CDR3 protein is CASSVEGELNTEAFF. In DNA form, the CDR3 reads TGTGCCAGCAGCGTAGAAGGAGAACTGAACACTGAAGCTTTCTTT.